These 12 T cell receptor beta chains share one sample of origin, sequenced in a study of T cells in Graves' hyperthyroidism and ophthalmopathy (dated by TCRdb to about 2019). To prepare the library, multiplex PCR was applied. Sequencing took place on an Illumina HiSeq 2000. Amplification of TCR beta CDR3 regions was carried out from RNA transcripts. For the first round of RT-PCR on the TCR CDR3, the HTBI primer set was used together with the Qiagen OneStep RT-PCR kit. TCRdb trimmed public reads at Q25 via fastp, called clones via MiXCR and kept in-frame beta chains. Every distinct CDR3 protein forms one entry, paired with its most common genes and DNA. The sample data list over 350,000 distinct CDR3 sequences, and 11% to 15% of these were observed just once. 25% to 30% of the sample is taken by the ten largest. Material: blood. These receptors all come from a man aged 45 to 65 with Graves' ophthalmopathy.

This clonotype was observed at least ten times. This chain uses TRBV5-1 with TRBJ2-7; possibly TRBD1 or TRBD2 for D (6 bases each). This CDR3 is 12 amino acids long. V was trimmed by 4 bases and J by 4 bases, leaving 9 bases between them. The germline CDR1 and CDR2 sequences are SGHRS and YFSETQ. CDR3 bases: TGCGCCAGCAGCCCGGGGGCTTACGAGCAGTACTTC. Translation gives CASSPGAYEQYF.

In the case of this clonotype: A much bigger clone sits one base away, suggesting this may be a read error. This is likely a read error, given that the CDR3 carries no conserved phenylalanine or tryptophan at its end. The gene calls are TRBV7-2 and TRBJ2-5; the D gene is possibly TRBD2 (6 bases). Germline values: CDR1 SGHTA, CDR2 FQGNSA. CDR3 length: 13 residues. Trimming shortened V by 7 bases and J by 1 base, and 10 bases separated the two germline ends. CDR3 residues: CASTWRGQETQYS. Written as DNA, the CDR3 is TGTGCCAGCACTTGGAGGGGCCAAGAGACCCAGTACTCC.

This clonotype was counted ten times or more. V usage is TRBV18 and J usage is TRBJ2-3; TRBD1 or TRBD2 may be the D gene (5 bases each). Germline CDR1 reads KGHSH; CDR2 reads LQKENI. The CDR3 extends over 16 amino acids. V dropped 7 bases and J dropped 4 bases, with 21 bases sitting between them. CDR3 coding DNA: TGTGCCAGCTTACTCCGGGGCGGAACCATAGCAGATACGCAGTATTTT. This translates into CASLLRGGTIADTQYF.

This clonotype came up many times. DNA of the CDR3: TGTGCCAGCAGCTTTCCGGGACTAGGAGCTCAAGAGACCCAGTACTTC. Its protein is CASSFPGLGAQETQYF. V and J are TRBV11-3 and TRBJ2-5; TRBD2 agrees at 8 bases. V shed 3 bases, J shed 2 bases, and the junction held 8 bases outside the gene matches. This CDR3 comprises 16 residues. In germline, CDR1 is SGHNT, CDR2 YENEEA.

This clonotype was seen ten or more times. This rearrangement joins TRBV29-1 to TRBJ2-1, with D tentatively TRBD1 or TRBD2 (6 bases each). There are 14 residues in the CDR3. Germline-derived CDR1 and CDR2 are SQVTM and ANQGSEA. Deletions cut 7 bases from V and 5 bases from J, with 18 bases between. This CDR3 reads CSGDHGGRNNEQFF. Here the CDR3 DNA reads TGCAGCGGGGACCATGGGGGGCGTAACAATGAGCAGTTCTTC.

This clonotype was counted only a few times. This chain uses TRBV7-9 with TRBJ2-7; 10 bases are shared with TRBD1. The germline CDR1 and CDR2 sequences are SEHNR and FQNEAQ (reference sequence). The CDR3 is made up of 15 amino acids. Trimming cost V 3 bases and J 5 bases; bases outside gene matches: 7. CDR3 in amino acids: CASSFRTGGFNEQYF. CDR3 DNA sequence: TGTGCCAGCAGCTTCCGGACAGGGGGGTTCAACGAGCAGTACTTC.

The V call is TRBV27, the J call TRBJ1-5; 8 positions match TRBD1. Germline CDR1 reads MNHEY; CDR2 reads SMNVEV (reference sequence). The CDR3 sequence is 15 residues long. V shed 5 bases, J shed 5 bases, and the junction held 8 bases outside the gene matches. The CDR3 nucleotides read TGTGCCAGCAGTCGGACAGGGTGGAAAGATCAGCCCCAGCATTTT. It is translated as CASSRTGWKDQPQHF.

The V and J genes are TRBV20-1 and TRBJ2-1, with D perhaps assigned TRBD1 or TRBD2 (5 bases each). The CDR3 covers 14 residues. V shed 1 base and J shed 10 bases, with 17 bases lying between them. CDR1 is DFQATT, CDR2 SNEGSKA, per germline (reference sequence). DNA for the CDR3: TGCAGTGCTAGAGTGGGGACGGTAGGGCACGAGCAGTTCTTC. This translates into CSARVGTVGHEQFF.

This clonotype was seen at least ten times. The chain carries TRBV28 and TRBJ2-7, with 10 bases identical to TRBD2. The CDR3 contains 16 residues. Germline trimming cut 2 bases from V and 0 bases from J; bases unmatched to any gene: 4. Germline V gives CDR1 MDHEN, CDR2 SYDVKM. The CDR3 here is CASSLRLAGSSYEQYF. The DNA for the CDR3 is TGTGCCAGCAGTTTACGACTAGCGGGCAGCTCCTACGAGCAGTACTTC.

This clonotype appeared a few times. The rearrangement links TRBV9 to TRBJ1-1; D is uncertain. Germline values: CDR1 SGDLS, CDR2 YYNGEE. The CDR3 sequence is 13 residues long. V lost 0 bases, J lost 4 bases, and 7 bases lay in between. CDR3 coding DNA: TGTGCCAGCAGCGTAGTTACAGCCACTGAAGCTTTCTTT. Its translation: CASSVVTATEAFF. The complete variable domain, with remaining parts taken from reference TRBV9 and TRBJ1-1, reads DSGVTQTPKHLITATGQRVTLRCSPRSGDLSVYWYQQSLDQGLQFLIQYYNGEERAKGNILERFSAQQFPDLHSELNLSSLELGDSALYFCASSVVTATEAFFGQGTRLTVV.

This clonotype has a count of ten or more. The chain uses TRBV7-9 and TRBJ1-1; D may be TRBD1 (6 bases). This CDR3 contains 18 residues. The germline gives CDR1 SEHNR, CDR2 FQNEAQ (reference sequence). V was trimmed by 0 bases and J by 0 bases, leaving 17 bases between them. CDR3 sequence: CASSLAWGLSVVNTEAFF. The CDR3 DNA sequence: TGTGCCAGCAGCTTAGCATGGGGGCTTTCAGTGGTGAACACTGAAGCTTTCTTT.

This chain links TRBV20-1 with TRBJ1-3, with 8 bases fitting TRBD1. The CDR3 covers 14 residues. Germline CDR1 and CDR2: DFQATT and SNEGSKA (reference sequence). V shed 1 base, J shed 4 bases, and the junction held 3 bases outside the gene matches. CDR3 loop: CSARGTGSGNTIYF. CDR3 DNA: TGCAGTGCTAGAGGGACAGGGTCCGGAAACACCATATATTTT.